The source of this TCR beta chain is a study of T cells in Graves' hyperthyroidism and ophthalmopathy (dated by TCRdb to between 2019 and 2020). Broadly, across the study: Peripheral blood was sampled at the time of initial diagnosis, prior to any treatment. To identify TCR V-J signatures that set the groups apart, the researchers used a discovery cohort of about a hundred patients, made up of about 44 with Graves' ophthalmopathy and about 60 with stable Graves' hyperthyroidism. Whether ophthalmopathy could be predicted prospectively was tested in an independent validation cohort made up of 18 to 20 hyperthyroidism patients plus 17 patients who later progressed to ophthalmopathy. The 100 or so discovery patients were randomly split 7:3 into training and test sets. In about 6 Graves' hyperthyroidism patients, the study also compared T-cell repertoires from thyroid tissue with T-cell repertoires from blood. Once sampling was done, hyperthyroidism patients were given methimazole at a starting dose of 30 mg daily, whereas ophthalmopathy patients were given high-dose intravenous methylprednisolone. The paper describes TCR Vbeta CDR3 sequencing of fewer than 150 peripheral blood samples, made up of roughly 40 ophthalmopathy patients, around 73 hyperthyroidism patients and 17 progressor patients. The paper as a whole reports these results and caveats: During validation, the model predicted progression to ophthalmopathy a median of about 5.9 months ahead of onset, with more than 60% sensitivity and around 72% specificity. No statistical method was used to fix the sample size in advance, and group allocation was not hidden from the investigators. A 13 V-J signature model separated ophthalmopathy from stable hyperthyroidism, with around 88% sensitivity and 81% to 83% specificity in cross-validation and 80%/75% in testing. Most expanded thyroid clonotypes (frequency above 0.001) were also detected in blood, a finding suggesting that blood repertoires may reflect thyroid immune responses.

Ophthalmopathy patients had moderately to severely active disease, with a Clinical Activity Score of 3 or more, a NOSPECS grade of 4 or more, and a disease duration of less than 3 months. Exclusion was applied to patients with uncontrolled infections, other autoimmune diseases, pregnancy or lactation. Diagnoses relied on clinical symptoms, serum thyroxine and TRAb, thyroid ultrasound and orbital computed tomography. PBMCs were isolated from 10 ml of fresh peripheral blood by Ficoll-Paque density gradient centrifugation. Total RNA was extracted with Trizol reagent, and quality was checked on an Agilent 2100 Bioanalyzer. Sequences MNHEY (CDR1) and SMNVEV (CDR2) are obtained from the germline V gene (reference sequence). The CDR3, from cysteine to phenylalanine, totals 18 residues. Of all the DNA, just the CDR3 is kept, 54 bases in frame from base 1. Trimming takes 4 bases off V and 1 base off J; junction bases not matched to a gene: 15.

This clonotype appeared many times. Its antigen has not been determined. No base quality information exists; no much larger clone differs at one position. TCR beta CDR3 regions were amplified from RNA transcripts. The TCR CDR3 was subjected to a first round of RT-PCR using the HTBI primer set and the Qiagen OneStep RT-PCR kit. A second multiplex PCR round built the libraries, followed by size selection and purification. Paired-end sequencing of the libraries was performed with 100 bp reads on an Illumina HiSeq2000. The authors' analysis ran thus. Raw data were processed with SOAPnuke, discarding reads with adapters, uncalled bases, mean Phred below 15, or no exact constant-primer or identifier match. COPE v1.2.5 was used to merge high-quality paired reads, and clonotypes were defined as unique nucleotide sequences. Clonotypes were aligned to IMGT TRBV, TRBD and TRBJ reference segments using MiTCR v1.1. The analysis was restricted to V-J combinations with a frequency above 0.0001, which together covered 99.2% of the repertoires. The TCS score was defined as the ratio of F50 (clonal expansion) to E x V (chaos), calculated using BLOSUM62-based TCRdist between CDR3 peptides within each V-J. Welch's t-statistics and random forest reduced roughly 500 V-J features to 10 to 15, which were used in a naive Bayes classifier (R e1071). TCRdb passed the public sequencing reads through fastp at Q25 and MiXCR, retaining productive beta sequences. Each CDR3 protein gets just one entry, which takes the most common genes and DNA from the rows behind it. The V and J calls were not made by the authors but by TCRdb's processing. For this sample the table gives 500,000 to 650,000 distinct CDR3 sequences, of which more than 12% were detected only once. The top ten hold under 15% of the sample.

The sequenced sample consisted of blood. This chain is built from TRBV27 and TRBJ2-5; the central 7 bases match TRBD2. The TCR was taken from a woman between 45 and 60 years old with Graves' ophthalmopathy. DNA sequence: TGTGCCAGCAGTTCCCACCCCCGACTTTCTAGCGGCCAAGAGACCCAGTACTTC. Its product reads: CASSSHPRLSSGQETQYF.